The 9 T cell receptor beta chains presented below share a single source sample, sequenced in a study of T cells of healthy individuals (dated by TCRdb to the late 2010s). Receptor amplification or capture employed 5' RACE. TCRdb shows the sequencer as Illumina MiSeq. Through fastp at Q25 and MiXCR, TCRdb rebuilt clones from the public reads, retaining in-frame beta chains. Each CDR3 protein gets just one entry, which takes the most common genes and DNA from the rows behind it. Recorded for this sample are tens of thousands of distinct CDR3 sequences; roughly 16% of them occurred a single time. The ten top clones hold around 5.1% of the sample. The receptor set was obtained from a human donor in good health.

This clonotype was counted many times. V and J are TRBV20-1 and TRBJ2-2, with 9 bases fitting TRBD2. Trimming removed 4 bases from V and 4 bases from J; junction bases left unmatched: 4. There are 14 residues in the CDR3. The germline gives CDR1 DFQATT, CDR2 SNEGSKA (reference sequence). The CDR3 DNA reads as TGCAGTGCTAAAAGGCGGGGGGGCACCGGGGAGCTGTTTTTT. Translation gives CSAKRRGGTGELFF.

This clonotype was recorded many times. The chain employs TRBV29-1 and TRBJ2-3; no clear D. V was cut by 4 bases and J by 5 bases, with 13 bases left in between. CDR1 and CDR2 (germline): SQVTM, ANQGSEA. CDR3 length: 13 amino acids. This chain's CDR3 is CSVASFLQDTQYF. For the CDR3, the DNA is TGCAGCGTTGCGAGTTTTCTCCAAGATACGCAGTATTTT.

This chain connects TRBV7-2 to TRBJ1-1, with unresolved D. The V gene lost 1 base and the J gene lost 0 bases, with 6 bases spanning the gap. Germline V lookup: CDR1 SGHTA, CDR2 FQGNSA. The CDR3 loop spans 14 amino acids. The CDR3 here is CASSLEQMNTEAFF. CDR3 DNA: TGTGCCAGCAGCTTAGAACAGATGAACACTGAAGCTTTCTTT.

This clonotype was counted only a few times. This rearrangement joins TRBV29-1 to TRBJ1-5, with D unresolved. CDR3 length: 13 residues. The germline V gene has CDR1 SQVTM and CDR2 ANQGSEA. The V and J ends lost 4 bases and 0 bases respectively, with 7 bases between them. The CDR3 sequence is CSVVADSNQPQHF. The CDR3 DNA sequence: TGCAGCGTTGTGGCAGATAGCAATCAGCCCCAGCATTTT.

This clonotype occurred once. V gene TRBV13 combines with J gene TRBJ1-2; D remains unclear. Germline V gene sequence: CDR1 PRHDT, CDR2 FYEKMQ (reference sequence). The CDR3 length is 14 residues. V was shortened by 0 bases and J by 5 bases, with 10 bases between the two germline ends. The CDR3 here is CASSLGQNKYGYTF. In DNA, the CDR3 is TGTGCCAGCAGCTTAGGACAGAACAAATATGGCTACACCTTC. The full variable domain, with the rest looked up from reference TRBV13 and TRBJ1-2, is AAGVIQSPRHLIKEKRETATLKCYPIPRHDTVYWYQQGPGQDPQFLISFYEKMQSDKGSIPDRFSAQQFSDYHSELNMSSLELGDSALYFCASSLGQNKYGYTFGSGTRLTVV.

There are many counts of this clonotype. The chain uses TRBV7-9 and TRBJ2-7; TRBD2 agrees at 7 bases. The junction had 5 bases not matched to a gene; V was cut back by 3 bases and J by 9 bases. Germline CDR1 reads SEHNR; CDR2 reads FQNEAQ (reference sequence). This CDR3 is built from 12 residues. The DNA of the CDR3 is TGTGCCAGCAGCTTTGGGGACTACAGGCAGTACTTC. This sequence encodes CASSFGDYRQYF.

The rearrangement uses TRBV6-6 and TRBJ2-2; D gene ambiguous. CDR1 is MNHNY and CDR2 is SVGAGI in the germline V gene (reference sequence). This CDR3 spans 13 amino acids. V was clipped by 2 bases and J by 7 bases, with 8 bases between them. CDR3 sequence: CASSYEAVGELFF. The CDR3, as DNA: TGTGCCAGCAGTTACGAGGCTGTCGGGGAGCTGTTTTTT.

This clonotype was seen at least ten times. The chain couples TRBV4-3 to TRBJ2-5; 7 nucleotides agree with TRBD1. This CDR3 contains 18 residues. Trimming at V came to 4 bases and at J to 2 bases, leaving 16 bases not matched to a gene. The germline V gene encodes CDR1 LGHNA and CDR2 YSLEER. The CDR3 coding sequence is TGCGCCAGCAGCCTCGGACGGAGACAGGGCCCTCTTCAAGAGACCCAGTACTTC. Translating it yields CASSLGRRQGPLQETQYF.

The J gene is TRBJ1-6, the V gene TRBV28, with 11 bases aligning to TRBD1. With V trimmed by 0 bases and J by 10 bases, 2 bases remained unmatched. Germline V gene lookup returns CDR1 MDHEN and CDR2 SYDVKM. The CDR3 totals 15 residues. In nucleotides, the CDR3 is TGTGCCAGCAGTTTATGGGGACAGGGGGGCTCACCCCTCCACTTT. It codes for CASSLWGQGGSPLHF.